This T cell receptor beta chain was obtained from a study of T cell clones after liver transplantation. Alloreactive TCRbeta sequences came from sequencing proliferating CFSE-low cells in the MLR. Pre-transplant recipient cells met graft donor PBMCs, splenocytes, lymph-node cells, or third-party PBMCs. Profiled with immunoSEQ multiplex PCR; TCRdb holds only in-frame clones, not every one. The table shows about 630 clones, with roughly 52% occurring only once. Remarks on this clone: Its antigen is unknown.

From germline, CDR1 is GTSNPN and CDR2 SVGIG (reference sequence). The CDR3 runs to 15 residues. With 0 bases clipped from V and 4 bases from J, the junction kept 8 bases outside the gene matches. Study-wide points: A larger donor-reactive than third-party decline suggested partial antigen-specific deletion.

The chain links TRBV30 to TRBJ2-7, with 8 bases aligning to TRBD1. The receptor was isolated from a human patient who received a liver transplant. The graft donor may be the source of some T cells. Sequenced input: CD4+ T cells from cultured PBMCs. DNA of the CDR3: TGTGCCTGGAGTGTTGGCGGGACAGGAGGGTACGAGCAGTACTTC. This translates into CAWSVGGTGGYEQYF.